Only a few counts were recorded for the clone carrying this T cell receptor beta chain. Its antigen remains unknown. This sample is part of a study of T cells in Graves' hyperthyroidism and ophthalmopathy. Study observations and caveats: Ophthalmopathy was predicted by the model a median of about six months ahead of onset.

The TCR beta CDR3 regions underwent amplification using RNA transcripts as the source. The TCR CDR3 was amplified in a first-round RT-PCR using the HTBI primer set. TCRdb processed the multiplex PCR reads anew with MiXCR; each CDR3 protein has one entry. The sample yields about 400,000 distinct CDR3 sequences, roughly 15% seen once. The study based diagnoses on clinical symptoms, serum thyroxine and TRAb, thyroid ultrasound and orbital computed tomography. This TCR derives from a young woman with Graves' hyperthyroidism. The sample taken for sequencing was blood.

The DNA of the CDR3 is TGCGCCAGCAGCAACACTAGGACTAGCGGGAGATTAGACTACAATGAGCAGTTCTTC. Translating gives CASSNTRTSGRLDYNEQFF. The chain is built from TRBV4-1 and TRBJ2-1; 13 nucleotides align to TRBD2. Germline loops: CDR1 MGHRA, CDR2 YSYEKL. The trim removed 5 bases at V and 3 bases at J, leaving 13 bases unmatched. CDR3 size: 19 residues.